These 5 T cell receptor beta chains originate from one sample sequenced in a study of blood T cell repertoires in COVID-19. Data came from immunoSEQ multiplex PCR; TCRdb stores just in-frame clones and leaves some out. Among more than 300,000 clones listed, about 88% were seen once. Input material: peripheral blood. Receptor source: a woman in her seventies with COVID-19, enrolled during active disease.

The chain links TRBV4-3 to TRBJ2-7, with 7 nucleotides matching TRBD2. Germline values: CDR1 LGHNA, CDR2 YSLEER. CDR3 length: 15 amino acids. The V and J ends lost 0 bases and 1 base, in that order; junction bases with no gene match: 3. This CDR3 reads CASSQDREASYEQYF. In DNA, the CDR3 is TGCGCCAGCAGCCAAGATCGGGAGGCGTCCTACGAGCAGTACTTC.

The CDR3 DNA sequence: TGCGCCAGCAGCTTGGCCTCGGGGTATAATGAAAAACTGTTTTTT. Translation gives CASSLASGYNEKLFF. The J gene is TRBJ1-4, the V gene TRBV5-1; D call uncertain. V was cut by 0 bases and J by 4 bases, with 10 bases left in between. The CDR3 totals 15 residues. The V gene's germline CDR1 is SGHRS and CDR2 YFSETQ. Looking up the rest from reference TRBV5-1 and TRBJ1-4 gives the full variable domain: KAGVTQTPRYLIKTRGQQVTLSCSPISGHRSVSWYQQTPGQGLQFLFEYFSETQRNKGNFPGRFSGRQFSNSRSEMNVSTLELGDSALYLCASSLASGYNEKLFFGSGTQLSVL.

This clone was observed many times. This chain links TRBV12-3 or TRBV12-4 with TRBJ1-4; 7 bases align to TRBD1. This CDR3 is 13 amino acids long. Trimming at V came to 7 bases and at J to 5 bases, leaving 4 bases not matched to a gene. CDR3 sequence reads: CASTDRENEKLFF. DNA of the CDR3: TGTGCCAGCACCGACAGGGAGAATGAAAAACTGTTTTTT.

The CDR3 spells CASSPGTFGYEQYF. The CDR3 nucleotides are TGTGCCAGCAGCCCCGGGACTTTCGGGTACGAGCAGTACTTC. This chain uses TRBV3-1 (or the pseudogene TRBV3-2) with TRBJ2-7; a possible D gene is TRBD2 (6 bases). Germline lookup yields CDR1 LGHDT and CDR2 YNNKEL (reference sequence). This CDR3 is built from 14 residues. The V and J ends lost 4 bases and 4 bases respectively, with 14 bases between them.

The CDR3 DNA follows: TGTGCCAGTAGTTGGGGACAGGGACCCTACGAGCAGTACTTC. Its translation is CASSWGQGPYEQYF. This chain connects TRBV19 to TRBJ2-7, with TRBD1 matching over 9 bases. Looked up from germline, CDR1 is LNHDA and CDR2 is SQIVND (reference sequence). The CDR3 length is 14 residues. V shed 5 bases, J shed 2 bases, and the junction held 4 bases outside the gene matches. Looking up the rest from reference TRBV19 and TRBJ2-7 gives the full variable domain: DGGITQSPKYLFRKEGQNVTLSCEQNLNHDAMYWYRQDPGQGLRLIYYSQIVNDFQKGDIAEGYSVSREKKESFPLTVTSAQKNPTAFYLCASSWGQGPYEQYFGPGTRLTVT.